The 6 T cell receptor beta chains in this list originate from one sample, sequenced in a study of blood T cell repertoires in COVID-19. Sequencing was performed with immunoSEQ multiplex PCR; in TCRdb, only in-frame clones are kept and a portion is missing. The sample contains 250,000 to 350,000 clones, around nine tenths of which appear only once. What was sequenced was PBMCs or T cells enriched from blood (not recorded which). Receptor source: a woman aged 25 to 39 who had recovered from COVID-19.

This clone appeared a single time. V usage is TRBV30 and J usage is TRBJ2-3; 9 bases are a match to TRBD2. This CDR3 has 15 amino acids. Per the germline V gene, CDR1 is GTSNPN and CDR2 is SVGIG (reference sequence). V lost 5 bases, J lost 6 bases, and 12 bases stayed unmatched. The CDR3 spells CAWGLLAGYSDTQYF. For the CDR3, the DNA is TGTGCCTGGGGACTCCTAGCGGGGTATTCGGATACGCAGTATTTT.

This chain uses TRBV7-9 with TRBJ2-2, with TRBD1 matching over 9 bases. Germline-derived CDR1 and CDR2 are SEHNR and FQNEAQ (reference sequence). J lost 5 bases, V lost 5 bases, and 9 bases had no gene match. The CDR3 has 16 amino acids. CDR3 nucleotides: TGTGCCAGCAGCCTAACTGGCGGGACAGGGACCGGGGAGCTGTTTTTT. It specifies CASSLTGGTGTGELFF.

The J gene is TRBJ2-7, the V gene TRBV14; 10 positions agree with TRBD1. Per germline, CDR1 SGHDN and CDR2 FVKESK. With 3 bases clipped from V and 4 bases from J, the junction kept 6 bases outside the gene matches. This CDR3 contains 15 residues. The CDR3 here is CASSQRTGGRYEQYF. The CDR3 region has the DNA TGTGCCAGCAGCCAGAGGACAGGGGGACGGTACGAGCAGTACTTC.

The chain links TRBV7-2 to TRBJ2-7, with TRBD1 matching over 7 bases. Germline assignment: CDR1 SGHTA and CDR2 FQGNSA. There are 12 residues in the CDR3. J was trimmed by 7 bases and V by 4 bases; bases with no gene match: 4. CDR3 loop: CASSSRQGEQYF. Here the CDR3 DNA reads TGTGCCAGCAGCTCCCGACAGGGAGAGCAGTACTTC.

To note about this clone: One end of the junction fails to match germline, which may point to a read error. The CDR3 DNA reads TGTGCCAGCAGTTTAGGGGACCTAGCGGGGGGTCTCGGCACAGATACGCAGTATTTT. It specifies CASSLGDLAGGLGTDTQYF. The chain is built from TRBV11-2 and TRBJ2-3; 11 bases align to TRBD2. The CDR3 sequence is 19 residues long. Germline V lookup: CDR1 SGHAT, CDR2 FQNNGV.

This rearrangement joins TRBV19 to TRBJ1-5; no definite D call. Germline loops: CDR1 LNHDA, CDR2 SQIVND (reference sequence). CDR3 size: 15 residues. The V and J ends lost 1 base and 9 bases respectively, with 16 bases between them. CDR3 region: CASSIAPPGGSPQHF. Here the CDR3 DNA reads TGTGCCAGTAGTATAGCCCCACCCGGCGGTTCGCCCCAGCATTTT.